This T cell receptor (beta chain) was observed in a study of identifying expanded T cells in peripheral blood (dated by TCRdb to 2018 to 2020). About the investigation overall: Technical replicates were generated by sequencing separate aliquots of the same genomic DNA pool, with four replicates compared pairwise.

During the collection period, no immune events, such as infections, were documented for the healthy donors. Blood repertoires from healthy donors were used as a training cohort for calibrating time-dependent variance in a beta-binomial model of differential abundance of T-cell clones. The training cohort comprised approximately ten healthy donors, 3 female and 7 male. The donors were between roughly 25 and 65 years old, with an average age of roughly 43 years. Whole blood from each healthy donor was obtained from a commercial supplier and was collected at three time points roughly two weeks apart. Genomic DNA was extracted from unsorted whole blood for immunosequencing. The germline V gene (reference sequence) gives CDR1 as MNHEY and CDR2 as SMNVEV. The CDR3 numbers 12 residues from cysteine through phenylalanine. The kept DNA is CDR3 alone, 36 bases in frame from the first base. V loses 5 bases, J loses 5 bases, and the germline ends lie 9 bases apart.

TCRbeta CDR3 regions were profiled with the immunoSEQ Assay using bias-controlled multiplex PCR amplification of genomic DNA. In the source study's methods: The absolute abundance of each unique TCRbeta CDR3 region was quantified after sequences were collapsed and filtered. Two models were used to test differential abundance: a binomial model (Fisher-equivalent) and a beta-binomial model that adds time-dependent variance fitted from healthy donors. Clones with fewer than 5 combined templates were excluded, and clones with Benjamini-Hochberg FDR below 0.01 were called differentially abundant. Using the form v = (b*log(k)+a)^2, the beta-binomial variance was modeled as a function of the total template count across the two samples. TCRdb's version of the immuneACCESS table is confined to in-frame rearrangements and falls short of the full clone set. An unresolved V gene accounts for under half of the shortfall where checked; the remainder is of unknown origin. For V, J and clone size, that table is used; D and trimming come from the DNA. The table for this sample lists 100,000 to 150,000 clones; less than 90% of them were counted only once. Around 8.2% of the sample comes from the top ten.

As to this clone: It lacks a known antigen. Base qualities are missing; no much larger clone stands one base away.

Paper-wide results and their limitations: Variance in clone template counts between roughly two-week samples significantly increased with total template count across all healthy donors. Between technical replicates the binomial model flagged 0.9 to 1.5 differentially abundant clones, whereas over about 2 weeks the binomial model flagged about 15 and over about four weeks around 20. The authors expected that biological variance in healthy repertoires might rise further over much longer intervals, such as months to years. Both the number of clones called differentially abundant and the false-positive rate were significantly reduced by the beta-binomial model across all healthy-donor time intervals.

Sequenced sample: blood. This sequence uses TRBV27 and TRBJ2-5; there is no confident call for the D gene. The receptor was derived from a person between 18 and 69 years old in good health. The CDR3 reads CASSPLGETQYF. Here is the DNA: TGTGCCAGCAGTCCGCTGGGGGAGACCCAGTACTTC.